The TCR beta chain described here comes from a study of blood T cell repertoires in COVID-19 (dated by TCRdb to about 2020). As for the study more broadly: The collaborator samples originated in the United States, Italy and Spain and spanned the acute and convalescent phases of COVID-19. The material from the prospective study consisted of cDNA or gDNA derived from T cells, B-cell-depleted T cells, or PBMCs. Subjects who had been exposed to COVID-19, were actively infected with it, or had recovered from it provided the deeply sampled blood TCRbeta repertoires that made up the dataset. The repertoires were released in a freely available public database meant as a resource for research on the immune response to SARS-CoV-2. Samples were obtained from the ongoing ImmuneRACE study (first 160 participants) and from 950 to 1,500 subjects provided by 6 global collaborators. Nearly every sample came with metadata listing a de-identified subject ID, COVID-19 status, age in years and sex. Where available, HLA class I and class II types were taken from metadata supplied by the sample provider and were not determined by assay-based typing.

TCRbeta CDR3 regions were amplified from genomic DNA by means of the immunoSEQ Assay, a bias-controlled multiplex PCR. The paper's processing steps were these. The number of nucleated cells in each sample was estimated by amplification of reference gene primers within the assay. To quantify the absolute abundance of each unique TCRbeta CDR3 rearrangement, sequence reads were collapsed and filtered. For each sample, productive Simpson clonality was calculated by taking the square root of Simpson's diversity index across productive rearrangements. TCRdb re-hosts the immuneACCESS table, in-frame sequences only. Its copies lack some clones; in the studies checked, an unresolved V gene accounts for under half of them, and the cause for the rest is not known. Clone size and V and J calls were adopted from that table, with D and trimming inferred from the DNA. The sample profile shows roughly 350,000 clones; 87% of them were found once. Of the sample, more than 9% is held by the ten largest clones.

Beyond this particular receptor, the publication reports: The amount of clinical and demographic metadata varied by source and participant and was provided uncurated.

As for this clone: What this receptor recognizes is not known. No per-base quality is available; no much larger clone lies one base away. Other DNA sequences in the same sample also yield this CDR3.

At one collaborating source in Seattle, patients were enrolled during active infection and were followed longitudinally through the course of disease. Each collaborating institution followed its own protocols to collect whole blood in K2EDTA tubes. For TCRbeta analysis, collaborators shipped samples in one of three forms: frozen whole blood, isolated PBMCs, or DNA extracted from either of those sample types. The cysteine opens and the phenylalanine closes a CDR3 of 12 amino acids. The sequence is cut down to CDR3 DNA, 36 bases in frame from base 1. CDR1 and CDR2 are read off the germline V gene as MDHEN and SYDVKM. Trimmed from V: 2 bases; trimmed from J: 10 bases; junction bases lacking a gene match: 1.

The V and J genes are TRBV28 and TRBJ2-1; 8 nucleotides in the junction match TRBD2. This TCR was recovered from a woman aged 25 to 39 with COVID-19, enrolled during active disease. The source material was peripheral blood. The CDR3 has the sequence CASSLGGREQFF. In nucleotides, the sequence is TGTGCCAGCAGTTTAGGCGGGAGGGAGCAGTTCTTC.